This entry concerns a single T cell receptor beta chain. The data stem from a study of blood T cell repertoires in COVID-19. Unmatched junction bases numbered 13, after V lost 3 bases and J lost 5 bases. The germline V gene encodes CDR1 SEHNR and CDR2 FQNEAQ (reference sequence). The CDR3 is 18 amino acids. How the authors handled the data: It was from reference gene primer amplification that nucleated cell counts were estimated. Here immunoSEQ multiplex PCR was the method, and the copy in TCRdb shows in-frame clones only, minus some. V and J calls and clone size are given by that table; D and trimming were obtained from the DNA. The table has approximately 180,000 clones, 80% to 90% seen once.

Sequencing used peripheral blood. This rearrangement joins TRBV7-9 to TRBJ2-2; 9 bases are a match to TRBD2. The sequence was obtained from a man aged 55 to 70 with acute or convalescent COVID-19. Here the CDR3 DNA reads TGTGCCAGCAGCTTTAATCGGGCCGCTAGCGGGAAAACCGGGGAGCTGTTTTTT. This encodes CASSFNRAASGKTGELFF.